The 29 T cell receptor beta chains listed next were all sequenced from one sample in a study of blood T cell repertoires in COVID-19. This table comes from immunoSEQ multiplex PCR, and its TCRdb copy is limited to in-frame clones, with some not included. This sample yields approximately 440,000 clones, of which roughly 90% are seen a single time; around 0.7% belongs to the top ten. Sequencing input: PBMCs or T cells enriched from blood (not recorded which). These receptors were taken from a woman aged 18-29 years who had recovered from COVID-19.

Only one count was recorded for this clone. This chain connects TRBV6-5 to TRBJ2-7, with 8 bases that match TRBD1. The CDR3 spans 14 residues. The V gene end was trimmed by 7 bases and the J gene end by 0 bases; junction bases not matched to a gene: 5. Germline V gives CDR1 MNHEY, CDR2 SVGAGI. CDR3 nucleotides: TGTGCCAGCACCCCGGACAGGGCCTCCTACGAGCAGTACTTC. Translated, it gives CASTPDRASYEQYF.

The chain has TRBV2 and TRBJ1-4; no clear D. The germline V gene has CDR1 SNHLY and CDR2 FYNNEI. Trimming took off 6 bases at V and 3 bases at J, with 8 bases between the two ends. CDR3 size: 13 residues. In DNA form, the CDR3 reads TGTGCCAGCAGCCCCCCCTCTAATGAAAAACTGTTTTTT. Translating it yields CASSPPSNEKLFF.

V and J are TRBV18 and TRBJ2-2, with TRBD2 matching over 8 bases. This CDR3 region has 16 residues. Trimming removed 6 bases from V and 1 base from J; junction bases left unmatched: 7. CDR1 is KGHSH, CDR2 LQKENI, per germline. In nucleotides, the CDR3 is TGTGCCAGCTCGTCGAGCGGGGGCGGGAACACCGGGGAGCTGTTTTTT. Protein sequence: CASSSSGGGNTGELFF.

V usage is TRBV5-4 and J usage is TRBJ1-2, with TRBD1 matching over 7 bases. V lost 0 bases to trimming and J lost 5 bases; unmatched junction nucleotides: 7. This CDR3 region has 15 residues. Germline assignment: CDR1 SGHNT and CDR2 YYREEE (reference sequence). The CDR3 DNA follows: TGTGCCAGCAGCTTGGGCTCGGGACAGATATATGGCTACACCTTC. Translating gives CASSLGSGQIYGYTF. Filled out from reference TRBV5-4 and TRBJ1-2, the complete variable domain reads ETGVTQSPTHLIKTRGQQVTLRCSSQSGHNTVSWYQQALGQGPQFIFQYYREEENGRGNFPPRFSGLQFPNYSSELNVNALELDDSALYLCASSLGSGQIYGYTFGSGTRLTVV.

The V call is TRBV4-1, the J call TRBJ2-7; D is unresolved. CDR1 and CDR2 (germline): MGHRA, YSYEKL. V dropped 3 bases and J dropped 0 bases, with 9 bases sitting between them. The CDR3 has 14 amino acids. CDR3 nucleotide sequence: TGCGCCAGCAGCCAGGCCTTGAACTCCTACGAGCAGTACTTC. Translating gives CASSQALNSYEQYF.

This chain connects TRBV5-1 to TRBJ2-7, with 10 bases lining up with TRBD2. V lost 4 bases and J lost 6; bases outside the gene matches: 13. The CDR3 loop spans 16 amino acids. The V gene's germline CDR1 is SGHRS and CDR2 YFSETQ. The CDR3 region is CASSNPSGGPRGEQYF. CDR3 bases: TGCGCCAGCAGCAACCCTAGCGGGGGCCCCCGGGGCGAGCAGTACTTC.

Only one count was recorded for this clone. The V gene is TRBV6-5, the J gene TRBJ1-2; a possible D gene is TRBD1 (6 bases). V was clipped by 7 bases and J by 6 bases, with 12 bases between them. CDR1 MNHEY and CDR2 SVGAGI come from the germline V gene. The CDR3 runs to 12 residues. The CDR3 reads CASITGSNGYTF. CDR3 bases: TGTGCCAGCATCACAGGGAGTAATGGCTACACCTTC.

The chain has TRBV24-1 and TRBJ2-5; TRBD2 agrees at 7 bases. The CDR3 has 15 amino acids. The ends lost 4 bases at V and 5 bases at J; junction bases unmatched: 9. Germline V gives CDR1 KGHDR, CDR2 SFDVKD. DNA of the CDR3: TGTGCCACCAGTGAAGAGGCGGGGGATGGGGAGACCCAGTACTTC. Amino acids: CATSEEAGDGETQYF.

This chain joins TRBV6-5 and TRBJ2-1, with 8 bases identical to TRBD1. Losses at the gene ends were 5 bases for V and 10 bases for J; bases not matched to a gene: 7. There are 13 residues in the CDR3. Germline lookup yields CDR1 MNHEY and CDR2 SVGAGI. CDR3 DNA sequence: TGTGCCAGCAGTCCAGCCCGGGACAGGGAGCAGTTCTTC. Translated, it gives CASSPARDREQFF.

The CDR3 DNA reads as TGTGCCAGCAGCCCTAGGTTCGCTAGCTATGGCTACACCTTC. Translation gives CASSPRFASYGYTF. The V and J genes are TRBV27 and TRBJ1-2; D not resolved. The CDR3 consists of 14 residues. The germline V gene has CDR1 MNHEY and CDR2 SMNVEV (reference sequence). V was trimmed by 6 bases and J by 4 bases, leaving 15 bases between them.

The rearrangement links TRBV27 to TRBJ2-7, with TRBD2 matching 10 bases. Germline CDR1 MNHEY, CDR2 SMNVEV (reference sequence). There are 16 residues in the CDR3. J was trimmed by 1 base and V by 4 bases; bases with no gene match: 7. CDR3 amino acids: CASSSYSGGHSYEQYF. CDR3 bases: TGTGCCAGCAGTTCCTATAGCGGGGGGCATTCCTACGAGCAGTACTTC.

This clone appeared a single time. Mismatch with germline at one junction end may stem from a read error. The chain recombines TRBV27 with TRBJ1-2, with 9 bases lining up with TRBD1. The CDR3 is made up of 15 amino acids. The germline gives CDR1 MNHEY, CDR2 SMNVEV (reference sequence). CDR3 sequence: CASSISGTGRYGYTF. The CDR3 DNA is TGTGCCAGCAGTATATCCGGGACAGGGAGGTATGGCTACACCTTC.

The rearrangement uses TRBV5-1 and TRBJ1-5; the match to TRBD1 covers 10 bases. The CDR3 runs 14 residues. Germline values: CDR1 SGHRS, CDR2 YFSETQ. V lost 3 bases, J lost 4 bases, and 1 base stayed unmatched. CDR3 nucleotide sequence: TGCGCCAGCAGCTCGGGACAGGGGAATCAGCCCCAGCATTTT. Translated: CASSSGQGNQPQHF.

The chain employs TRBV28 and TRBJ2-7; D gene ambiguous. V was cut by 6 bases and J by 3 bases, with 18 bases left in between. Germline CDR1 is MDHEN and CDR2 is SYDVKM. The CDR3 is 15 amino acids. The chain's CDR3 is CASSLGFGRSYEQYF. CDR3 coding DNA: TGTGCCAGCAGCCTCGGTTTTGGGCGAAGCTACGAGCAGTACTTC. Together with reference TRBV28 and TRBJ2-7, the CDR3 gives the full variable domain: DVKVTQSSRYLVKRTGEKVFLECVQDMDHENMFWYRQDPGLGLRLIYFSYDVKMKEKGDIPEGYSVSREKKERFSLILESASTNQTSMYLCASSLGFGRSYEQYFGPGTRLTVT.

The chain couples TRBV7-8 to TRBJ1-6; 7 nucleotides line up with TRBD1. This CDR3 has 16 residues. After removal of 4 bases from V and 6 bases from J, the junction contained 9 bases not matched to a gene. CDR1 is SGHVS and CDR2 is FQNEAQ in the germline V gene. The CDR3 nucleotides are TGTGCCAGCAGCTCGATCGACAGGGCGCCTAATTCACCCCTCCACTTT. It translates to CASSSIDRAPNSPLHF.

The chain recombines TRBV7-8 with TRBJ2-6; D ambiguous. The CDR3 is made up of 15 amino acids. V was shortened by 5 bases and J by 0 bases, with 8 bases between the two germline ends. Per germline, CDR1 SGHVS and CDR2 FQNEAQ. The CDR3 bases are TGTGCCAGCAGCCCTGGGCGCTCTGGGGCCAACGTCCTGACTTTC. Translating it yields CASSPGRSGANVLTF.

This clone was counted once. This chain links TRBV5-4 with TRBJ2-1; possible D gene TRBD1, 6 bases. The CDR3 is made up of 14 amino acids. CDR1 is SGHNT and CDR2 is YYREEE in the germline V gene (reference sequence). V gave up 0 bases and J gave up 5 bases, with 9 bases separating them. CDR3 coding DNA: TGTGCCAGCAGCTTGGGGACAGCCGACAATGAGCAGTTCTTC. Its protein product is CASSLGTADNEQFF.

The chain is built from TRBV7-9 and TRBJ1-6; D remains ambiguous. Germline V lookup: CDR1 SEHNR, CDR2 FQNEAQ (reference sequence). This CDR3 region has 13 residues. V was cut by 5 bases and J by 10 bases, with 12 bases left in between. CDR3 sequence reads: CASSPSGFSPLHF. CDR3 bases: TGTGCCAGCAGCCCCTCGGGTTTCTCACCCCTCCACTTT. Using reference TRBV7-9 and TRBJ1-6 for the parts outside the CDR3, the full variable domain is DTGVSQNPRHKITKRGQNVTFRCDPISEHNRLYWYRQTLGQGPEFLTYFQNEAQLEKSRLLSDRFSAERPKGSFSTLEIQRTEQGDSAMYLCASSPSGFSPLHFGNGTRLTVT.

The chain couples TRBV9 to TRBJ2-7; D might be TRBD2 (6 bases). Looked up from germline, CDR1 is SGDLS and CDR2 is YYNGEE. There are 13 residues in the CDR3. Trimming pared 2 bases from V and 5 bases from J, leaving 11 bases between. Here the CDR3 reads CASSVGLGDEQYF. The CDR3 DNA reads as TGTGCCAGCAGCGTGGGACTTGGAGACGAGCAGTACTTC.

V is TRBV11-3 and J is TRBJ2-2; TRBD2 is a possible D gene (7 bases). V lost 5 bases and J 6 bases, leaving 22 bases between the germline ends. The germline gives CDR1 SGHNT, CDR2 YENEEA. The CDR3 has 17 residues. CDR3 coding DNA: TGTGCCAGCAGCCCGGCCCTTGGGGGGGCAAGGTCCGGGGAGCTGTTTTTT. Translating gives CASSPALGGARSGELFF.

The chain has TRBV2 and TRBJ2-7; D perhaps matches TRBD1 (6 bases). CDR3 length equals 13 residues. V was clipped by 4 bases and J by 4 bases, with 11 bases between them. Germline CDR1 SNHLY, CDR2 FYNNEI. As DNA, the CDR3 is TGTGCCAGCAGTGCAGGCAGGGGATACGAGCAGTACTTC. As protein: CASSAGRGYEQYF.

The genes are TRBV2 and TRBJ1-1; no reliable D call. CDR1 SNHLY and CDR2 FYNNEI come from the germline V gene. Trimming stripped 7 bases from V and 0 bases from J, with 6 bases between. The CDR3 extends over 12 amino acids. The CDR3 spells CASILMNTEAFF. The DNA for the CDR3 is TGTGCCAGCATTTTAATGAACACTGAAGCTTTCTTT.

The chain has TRBV5-1 and TRBJ1-1, with D uncertain. V gave up 5 bases and J gave up 1 base, with 15 bases separating them. Germline V lookup: CDR1 SGHRS, CDR2 YFSETQ. The length of the CDR3 is 15 residues. Here the CDR3 DNA reads TGCGCCAGCAGTTACGAACAGATCCCGAACACTGAAGCTTTCTTT. It specifies CASSYEQIPNTEAFF.

V usage is TRBV5-1 and J usage is TRBJ1-2, with D possibly matching TRBD1 (6 bases). The CDR3 is 14 residues long. V was clipped by 2 bases and J by 6 bases, with 14 bases between them. Germline assignment: CDR1 SGHRS and CDR2 YFSETQ. This CDR3 is CASSFGLGGHGYTF. In DNA form, the CDR3 reads TGCGCCAGCAGCTTTGGCTTAGGGGGTCATGGCTACACCTTC.

The genes are TRBV24-1 and TRBJ1-5; D remains unclear. Germline CDR1 KGHDR, CDR2 SFDVKD. Trimming shortened V by 5 bases and J by 0 bases, and 7 bases separated the two germline ends. The CDR3 contains 14 residues. As DNA, the CDR3 is TGTGCCACCAGTGTCGCAGTTAGCAATCAGCCCCAGCATTTT. Translated, it gives CATSVAVSNQPQHF.

The CDR3 sequence: CASSEGTGRYEQYF. The CDR3 coding sequence is TGTGCCAGCAGCGAGGGGACAGGACGCTACGAGCAGTACTTC. J is TRBJ2-7 and V is TRBV13; TRBD1 agrees at 8 bases. The CDR3 spans 14 residues. Germline V gene data show CDR1 as PRHDT and CDR2 as FYEKMQ (reference sequence). Trimming cost V 5 bases and J 3 bases; bases outside gene matches: 6.

The gene calls are TRBV27 and TRBJ2-7; the match to TRBD1 covers 8 bases. The ends lost 7 bases at V and 7 bases at J; junction bases unmatched: 18. This CDR3 region has 16 residues. CDR1 is MNHEY, CDR2 SMNVEV, per germline (reference sequence). The CDR3 protein is CASNSDWGQAFDEQYF. Written as DNA, the CDR3 is TGTGCCAGCAACTCAGACTGGGGACAGGCCTTTGATGAGCAGTACTTC.

Notes on this clone: Other DNA sequences in this specimen translate into the identical CDR3. The DNA for the CDR3 is TGTGCCAGCAGTCGACAGGGGCAAGAGACCCAGTACTTC. As protein: CASSRQGQETQYF. The V call is TRBV2, the J call TRBJ2-5, with 8 bases matching TRBD1. Germline V gene data show CDR1 as SNHLY and CDR2 as FYNNEI. J lost 2 bases, V lost 5 bases, and 1 base had no gene match. This CDR3 has 13 residues. The entire variable domain, with the rest obtained from reference TRBV2 and TRBJ2-5, is as follows: EPEVTQTPSHQVTQMGQEVILRCVPISNHLYFYWYRQILGQKVEFLVSFYNNEISEKSEIFDDQFSVERPDGSNFTLKIRSTKLEDSAMYFCASSRQGQETQYFGPGTRLLVL.

The gene calls are TRBV3-1 (or the pseudogene TRBV3-2) and TRBJ2-7; 10 bases are a match to TRBD2. From germline, CDR1 is LGHDT and CDR2 YNNKEL (reference sequence). Trimming took 0 bases from V and 5 from J; bases not matched to a gene: 7. The CDR3 has 16 amino acids. The CDR3 sequence: CASSQDRASGGHEQYF. The CDR3 bases are TGTGCCAGCAGCCAAGATAGAGCTAGCGGGGGCCACGAGCAGTACTTC.